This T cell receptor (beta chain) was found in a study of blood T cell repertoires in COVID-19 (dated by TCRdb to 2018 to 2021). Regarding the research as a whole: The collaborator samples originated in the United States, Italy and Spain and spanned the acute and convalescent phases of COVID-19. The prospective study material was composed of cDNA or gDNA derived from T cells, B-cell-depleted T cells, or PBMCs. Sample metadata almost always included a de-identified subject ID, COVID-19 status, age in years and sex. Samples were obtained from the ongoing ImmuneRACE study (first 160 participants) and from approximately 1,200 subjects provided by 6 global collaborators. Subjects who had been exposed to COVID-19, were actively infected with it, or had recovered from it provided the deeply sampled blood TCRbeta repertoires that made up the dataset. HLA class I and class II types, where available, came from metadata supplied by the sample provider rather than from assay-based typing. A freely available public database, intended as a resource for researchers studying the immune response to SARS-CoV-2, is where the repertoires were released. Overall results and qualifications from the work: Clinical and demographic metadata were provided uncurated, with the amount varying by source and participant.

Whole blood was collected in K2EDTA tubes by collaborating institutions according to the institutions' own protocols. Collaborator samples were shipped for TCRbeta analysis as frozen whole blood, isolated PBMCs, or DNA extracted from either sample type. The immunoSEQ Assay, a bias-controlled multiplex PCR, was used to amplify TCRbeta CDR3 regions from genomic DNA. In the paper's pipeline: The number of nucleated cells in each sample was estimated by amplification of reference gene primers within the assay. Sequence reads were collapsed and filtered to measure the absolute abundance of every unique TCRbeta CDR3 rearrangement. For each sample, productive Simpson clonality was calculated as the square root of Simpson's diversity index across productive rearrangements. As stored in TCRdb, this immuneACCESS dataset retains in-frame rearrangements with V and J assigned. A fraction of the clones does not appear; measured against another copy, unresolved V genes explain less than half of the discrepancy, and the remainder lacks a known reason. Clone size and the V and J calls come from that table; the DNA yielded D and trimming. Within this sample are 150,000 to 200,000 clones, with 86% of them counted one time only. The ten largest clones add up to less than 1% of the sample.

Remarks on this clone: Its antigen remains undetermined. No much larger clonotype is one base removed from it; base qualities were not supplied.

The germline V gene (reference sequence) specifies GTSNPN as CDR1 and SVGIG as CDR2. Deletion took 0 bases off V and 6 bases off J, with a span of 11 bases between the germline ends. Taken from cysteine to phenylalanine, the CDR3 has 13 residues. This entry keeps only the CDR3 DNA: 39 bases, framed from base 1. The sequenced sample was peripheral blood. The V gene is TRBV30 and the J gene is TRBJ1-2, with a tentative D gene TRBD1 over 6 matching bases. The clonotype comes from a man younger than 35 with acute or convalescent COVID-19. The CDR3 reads CAWSVTGQNGYTF. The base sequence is TGTGCCTGGAGTGTAACAGGACAGAATGGCTACACCTTC. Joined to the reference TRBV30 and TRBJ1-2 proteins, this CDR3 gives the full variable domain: SQTIHQWPATLVQPVGSPLSLECTVEGTSNPNLYWYRQAAGRGLQLLFYSVGIGQISSEVPQNLSASRPQDRQFILSSKKLLLSDSGFYLCAWSVTGQNGYTFGSGTRLTVV.